Following are 30 T cell receptor beta chains from one sample sequenced in a study of cytomegalovirus exposure and HLA in healthy donors. The PCR used 60 Vbeta and 13 Jbeta primers. Libraries were prepared by immunoSEQ multiplex PCR; TCRdb keeps only in-frame clonotypes and omits some of them. This sample has about 130,000 clones, with about four fifths found just once. Sequences were obtained from PBMCs. The receptors originated from a woman in her 40s in good health and CMV-seronegative.

The V call is TRBV6-1, the J call TRBJ1-1; tentative D call: TRBD1 (5 bases). The CDR3 length is 13 residues. Trimming took off 4 bases at V and 6 bases at J, with 12 bases between the two ends. Looked up from germline, CDR1 is MNHNS and CDR2 is SASEGT. CDR3 in amino acids: CASSAPGFSEAFF. CDR3 sequence (DNA): TGTGCCAGCAGTGCCCCAGGGTTTTCTGAAGCTTTCTTT.

J is TRBJ1-6 and V is TRBV6-6; D is uncertain. The CDR3 runs 14 residues. V was clipped by 0 bases and J by 13 bases, with 13 bases between them. Germline CDR1 is MNHNY and CDR2 is SVGAGI (reference sequence). In DNA form, the CDR3 reads TGTGCCAGCAGTTACTCGGCCCAGGAAGTTCCCCTCCACTTT. This codes for CASSYSAQEVPLHF.

Worth noting for this clone: The junction differs from germline at one of its ends, possibly a read error. The V call is TRBV13, the J call TRBJ2-3; D may be TRBD1 (7 bases). CDR1 is PRHDT, CDR2 FYEKMQ, per germline (reference sequence). This CDR3 has 13 amino acids. The chain's CDR3 is CASSSAGRAQGDF. CDR3 sequence (DNA): TGTGCCAGCAGCTCCGCGGGAAGAGCTCAGGGGGATTTT. The full variable domain, in which reference TRBV13 and TRBJ2-3 provide the parts outside the CDR3, is AAGVIQSPRHLIKEKRETATLKCYPIPRHDTVYWYQQGPGQDPQFLISFYEKMQSDKGSIPDRFSAQQFSDYHSELNMSSLELGDSALYFCASSSAGRAQGDFGPGTRLTVL.

This chain links TRBV6-5 with TRBJ1-2, with D possibly TRBD1 on 5 matching bases. CDR3 length: 11 residues. The V end lost 8 bases, the J end lost 7 bases, and 11 bases lay between the germline ends. CDR1 and CDR2 from the germline V gene are MNHEY and SVGAGI. The CDR3 sequence is CASWGGIGYTF. CDR3 coding DNA: TGTGCCAGCTGGGGGGGGATTGGCTACACCTTC.

This chain connects TRBV7-3 to TRBJ2-3, with D possibly being TRBD2 (5 bases). The V gene's germline CDR1 is SGHTA and CDR2 FQGTGA. The CDR3 consists of 14 residues. Trimming removed 5 bases from V and 5 bases from J, with 14 bases in between. The CDR3: CASSPGLAQDTQYF. CDR3 in DNA: TGTGCCAGCAGCCCCGGGCTAGCTCAAGATACGCAGTATTTT.

In its sample, this clone was seen a few times. Different DNA sequences within this sample yield the same CDR3. The chain links TRBV4-3 to TRBJ1-1; 7 nucleotides agree with TRBD1. Germline lookup yields CDR1 LGHNA and CDR2 YSLEER. V gave up 0 bases and J gave up 3 bases; unmatched junction bases: 4. The length of the CDR3 is 15 residues. DNA of the CDR3: TGCGCCAGCAGCCAAGACAGGACAGGTTACACTGAAGCTTTCTTT. This encodes CASSQDRTGYTEAFF.

This chain connects TRBV5-6 to TRBJ2-2, with a tentative D call TRBD2 (6 bases). Germline CDR1 is SGHDT and CDR2 is YYEEEE. V was pared by 0 bases and J by 1 base, with 13 bases between. The length of the CDR3 is 17 residues. The CDR3 DNA reads as TGTGCCAGCAGCTTGGTTAGCGGAGACTTGAACACCGGGGAGCTGTTTTTT. This sequence encodes CASSLVSGDLNTGELFF. Full variable domain (missing parts from reference TRBV5-6 and TRBJ2-2): DAGVTQSPTHLIKTRGQQVTLRCSPKSGHDTVSWYQQALGQGPQFIFQYYEEEERQRGNFPDRFSGHQFPNYSSELNVNALLLGDSALYLCASSLVSGDLNTGELFFGEGSRLTVL.

The chain has TRBV4-2 and TRBJ2-5, with TRBD1 as a possible D gene (6 bases). This CDR3 has 15 amino acids. V dropped 5 bases and J dropped 1 base, with 14 bases sitting between them. Germline V lookup: CDR1 LGHNA, CDR2 YNFKEQ. The CDR3 loop is CASSLGGRGQETQYF. The CDR3 DNA follows: TGTGCCAGCAGCTTAGGGGGTCGGGGCCAAGAGACCCAGTACTTC.

The chain is built from TRBV28 and TRBJ2-1; D is ambiguous. CDR1 is MDHEN and CDR2 is SYDVKM in the germline V gene. The CDR3 extends over 15 amino acids. The V gene lost 3 bases and the J gene lost 6 bases, with 15 bases spanning the gap. The CDR3 is CASSFAKNTFNEQFF. The CDR3 coding sequence is TGTGCCAGCAGTTTCGCGAAGAATACCTTCAATGAGCAGTTCTTC.

The V and J genes are TRBV7-6 and TRBJ2-2, with D possibly matching TRBD1 (5 bases). V lost 5 bases and J 9 bases, leaving 10 bases between the germline ends. CDR3 size: 12 residues. Germline V CDR1 and CDR2: SGHVS, FNYEAQ. The CDR3 region has the DNA TGTGCCAGCAGCCCGGACACGCGGGAGCTGTTTTTT. It encodes CASSPDTRELFF.

The chain joins TRBV28 to TRBJ1-2; possible D gene TRBD1, 5 bases. The V end was cut by 7 bases, the J end by 7 bases, with 22 bases between. This CDR3 has 15 residues. Germline lookup yields CDR1 MDHEN and CDR2 SYDVKM. CDR3 nucleotide sequence: TGTGCCAGCACCGAAAATCGGGGGGATTCTCGTGGCTACACCTTC. Its translation is CASTENRGDSRGYTF.

V usage is TRBV4-1 and J usage is TRBJ2-7; TRBD1 matches at 8 bases. CDR3 length: 15 amino acids. V trimming: 3 bases; J trimming: 3 bases; junction bases outside the gene matches: 7. Germline assignment: CDR1 MGHRA and CDR2 YSYEKL. The DNA for the CDR3 is TGCGCCAGCAGCCAGGGGACAGGTCAATTCTACGAGCAGTACTTC. It translates to CASSQGTGQFYEQYF.

This clone was counted a few times. The CDR3: CASSQVPGEGEKLFF. The CDR3 DNA reads TGTGCCAGCAGCCAAGTGCCGGGGGAGGGTGAAAAACTGTTTTTT. This sequence joins TRBV5-4 and TRBJ1-4, with D perhaps matching TRBD1 (5 bases). The V gene lost 4 bases and the J gene lost 7 bases, with 17 bases spanning the gap. Germline-derived CDR1 and CDR2 are SGHNT and YYREEE (reference sequence). The CDR3 has 15 residues.

The gene calls are TRBV6-5 and TRBJ2-3, with D perhaps TRBD2 (5 bases). The CDR3 has 15 amino acids. Trimming cost V 6 bases and J 2 bases, with 15 bases left between them. The germline V gene has CDR1 MNHEY and CDR2 SVGAGI. DNA of the CDR3: TGTGCCAGCAGAGGAGGCGGGTTCCCCACAGATACGCAGTATTTT. Residues: CASRGGGFPTDTQYF.

This chain joins TRBV27 and TRBJ1-1; possibly TRBD1 for D (5 bases). This CDR3 has 12 residues. Germline V gene lookup returns CDR1 MNHEY and CDR2 SMNVEV (reference sequence). V lost 4 bases to trimming and J lost 5 bases, with 8 bases between them. DNA of the CDR3: TGTGCCAGCAGTTCGGGGGTTACTGAAGCTTTCTTT. Translating it yields CASSSGVTEAFF.

The chain is built from TRBV19 and TRBJ1-2, with TRBD1 matching 9 bases. V was pared by 0 bases and J by 8 bases, with 4 bases of the junction left unmatched. The CDR3 extends over 14 amino acids. The germline CDR1 and CDR2 sequences are LNHDA and SQIVND (reference sequence). The CDR3 protein is CASSIDGTGGGYTF. CDR3 nucleotide sequence: TGTGCCAGTAGTATAGATGGTACAGGGGGCGGCTACACCTTC. The entire variable domain, with the rest obtained from reference TRBV19 and TRBJ1-2, is as follows: DGGITQSPKYLFRKEGQNVTLSCEQNLNHDAMYWYRQDPGQGLRLIYYSQIVNDFQKGDIAEGYSVSREKKESFPLTVTSAQKNPTAFYLCASSIDGTGGGYTFGSGTRLTVV.

This clone has more than one count but fewer than ten. This rearrangement joins TRBV7-9 to TRBJ2-7, with D hard to call. Germline values: CDR1 SEHNR, CDR2 FQNEAQ (reference sequence). With 1 base removed from V and 0 bases from J, the gap between germline ends came to 7 bases. The CDR3 contains 14 residues. The CDR3: CASSLVTDSYEQYF. In nucleotides, the CDR3 is TGTGCCAGCAGCTTAGTTACAGACTCCTACGAGCAGTACTTC.

The chain is built from TRBV11-2 and TRBJ2-3; 9 bases line up with TRBD1. Per germline, CDR1 SGHAT and CDR2 FQNNGV. The junction had 7 bases not matched to a gene; V was cut back by 1 base and J by 2 bases. The length of the CDR3 is 17 residues. The CDR3 protein is CASSLVRQGEYTDTQYF. The CDR3 DNA is TGTGCCAGCAGCTTAGTCAGACAGGGGGAATACACAGATACGCAGTATTTT.

The chain carries TRBV5-1 and TRBJ2-1; the match to TRBD2 covers 8 bases. This CDR3 comprises 15 residues. V shed 4 bases and J 7 bases; nucleotides not matched to a gene: 10. Germline V lookup: CDR1 SGHRS, CDR2 YFSETQ. The CDR3 loop is CASSHKGLDYNEQFF. CDR3 DNA: TGCGCCAGCAGCCATAAGGGACTAGACTATAATGAGCAGTTCTTC.

This chain's CDR3 is CASSGAGAETQYF. DNA for the CDR3: TGTGCCAGCAGCGGTGCGGGGGCGGAGACCCAGTACTTC. The chain is built from TRBV2 and TRBJ2-5; maybe TRBD2 (7 bases). Trimming removed 6 bases at V and 5 bases at J, with 13 bases between. CDR3 length: 13 amino acids. Germline CDR1 reads SNHLY; CDR2 reads FYNNEI. Drawing the rest from reference TRBV2 and TRBJ2-5, the complete variable domain is EPEVTQTPSHQVTQMGQEVILRCVPISNHLYFYWYRQILGQKVEFLVSFYNNEISEKSEIFDDQFSVERPDGSNFTLKIRSTKLEDSAMYFCASSGAGAETQYFGPGTRLLVL.

V gene TRBV5-4 combines with J gene TRBJ2-7; a weak D match, TRBD2 (7 bases). CDR3 length equals 15 residues. Trimming took 5 bases from V and 4 from J, leaving 19 bases between them. Germline V gene data show CDR1 as SGHNT and CDR2 as YYREEE (reference sequence). Here the CDR3 reads CASSGAGAAGYEQYF. CDR3 DNA: TGTGCCAGCAGTGGGGCGGGGGCCGCGGGATACGAGCAGTACTTC.

The V call is TRBV25-1, the J call TRBJ2-7, with D possibly being TRBD1 (5 bases). CDR3 length equals 15 residues. Deletions cut 2 bases from V and 0 bases from J, with 11 bases between. Germline V lookup: CDR1 MGHDK, CDR2 SYGVNS. CDR3 sequence (DNA): TGTGCCAGCAGTGAAGGTCAGGGATACTCCTACGAGCAGTACTTC. It translates to CASSEGQGYSYEQYF.

This clone has more than one count but fewer than ten. The gene calls are TRBV19 and TRBJ2-3; TRBD2 agrees at 14 bases. The CDR3 consists of 17 residues. V dropped 10 bases and J dropped 3; count of bases not matched to a gene: 12. Germline loops: CDR1 LNHDA, CDR2 SQIVND (reference sequence). This chain's CDR3 is CATAPSGLAGVTDTQYF. CDR3 sequence (DNA): TGTGCCACCGCACCTTCGGGACTAGCGGGAGTAACAGATACGCAGTATTTT.

The rearrangement uses TRBV4-1 and TRBJ2-2; 10 bases are shared with TRBD2. V lost 0 bases to trimming and J lost 3 bases; unmatched junction nucleotides: 10. Germline V gives CDR1 MGHRA, CDR2 YSYEKL. This CDR3 spans 19 amino acids. In DNA form, the CDR3 reads TGCGCCAGCAGCCAAGATCCAGCGGGGGGGCGTGTTTACACCGGGGAGCTGTTTTTT. This encodes CASSQDPAGGRVYTGELFF.

The V gene is TRBV9, the J gene TRBJ1-1, with D possibly being TRBD1 (5 bases). The CDR3 contains 13 residues. With 0 bases removed from V and 7 bases from J, the gap between germline ends came to 10 bases. Looked up from germline, CDR1 is SGDLS and CDR2 is YYNGEE. The CDR3 spells CASSVASGCEAFF. CDR3 in DNA: TGTGCCAGCAGCGTAGCGTCAGGGTGTGAAGCTTTCTTT. The full variable domain, with the rest looked up from reference TRBV9 and TRBJ1-1, is DSGVTQTPKHLITATGQRVTLRCSPRSGDLSVYWYQQSLDQGLQFLIQYYNGEERAKGNILERFSAQQFPDLHSELNLSSLELGDSALYFCASSVASGCEAFFGQGTRLTVV.

J is TRBJ1-1 and V is TRBV2, with D hard to call. The CDR3 totals 14 residues. V lost 2 bases to trimming and J lost 6 bases, with 13 bases between them. CDR1 and CDR2 (germline): SNHLY, FYNNEI. CDR3 DNA sequence: TGTGCCAGCAGTGAAATCGCGGGGTGGCCTGAAGCTTTCTTT. Translated: CASSEIAGWPEAFF.

This clone has only a few counts. This rearrangement joins TRBV5-1 to TRBJ2-6; 8 positions match TRBD1. The CDR3 spans 17 residues. Germline CDR1 SGHRS, CDR2 YFSETQ. V dropped 4 bases and J dropped 0; count of bases not matched to a gene: 6. CDR3 bases: TGCGCCAGCAGCGTGGACAGGGATGTCTCTGGGGCCAACGTCCTGACTTTC. Its translation: CASSVDRDVSGANVLTF.

The chain joins TRBV29-1 to TRBJ2-5; a possible D gene is TRBD1 (6 bases). Germline-derived CDR1 and CDR2 are SQVTM and ANQGSEA. The V end was cut by 8 bases, the J end by 4 bases, with 11 bases between. CDR3 length equals 11 residues. For the CDR3, the DNA is TGCAGCCTAAGACAGGCAGAGACCCAGTACTTC. It translates to CSLRQAETQYF. Drawing the rest from reference TRBV29-1 and TRBJ2-5, the complete variable domain is SAVISQKPSRDICQRGTSLTIQCQVDSQVTMMFWYRQQPGQSLTLIATANQGSEATYESGFVIDKFPISRPNLTFSTLTVSNMSPEDSSIYLCSLRQAETQYFGPGTRLLVL.

The CDR3 coding sequence is TGTGCCAGCAGCTTAGCGGGGGACTACGAGCAGTACTTC. Its protein is CASSLAGDYEQYF. This rearrangement joins TRBV11-3 to TRBJ2-7; D perhaps matches TRBD2 (6 bases). With 1 base removed from V and 3 bases from J, the gap between germline ends came to 7 bases. This CDR3 is built from 13 residues. Germline CDR1 is SGHNT and CDR2 is YENEEA.

The rearrangement links TRBV4-1 to TRBJ1-1, with 7 bases matching TRBD1. This CDR3 is built from 13 residues. V lost 4 bases to trimming and J lost 1 base; unmatched junction nucleotides: 0. Germline CDR1 and CDR2: MGHRA and YSYEKL. For the CDR3, the DNA is TGCGCCAGCAGCCGGACAGGGAACACTGAAGCTTTCTTT. This translates into CASSRTGNTEAFF.